A single sample gave rise to the 19 T cell receptor beta chains below, sequenced in a study of blood T cell repertoires in COVID-19. TCRdb keeps only in-frame clones here, not all; method: immunoSEQ multiplex PCR. The sample includes hundreds of thousands of clones, just under 85% of them seen just once. Sequencing input: peripheral blood. The receptors stem from a woman aged 80 or older with acute or convalescent COVID-19.

The rearrangement joins TRBV15 to TRBJ1-5, with TRBD1 matching over 7 bases. This CDR3 is 14 amino acids long. V was pared by 5 bases and J by 6 bases, with 7 bases of the junction left unmatched. Germline V lookup: CDR1 LNHNV, CDR2 YYDKDF (reference sequence). CDR3 loop: CATSPDTGVQPQHF. In DNA, the CDR3 is TGTGCCACCAGCCCAGACACAGGGGTTCAGCCCCAGCATTTT.

V usage is TRBV5-1 and J usage is TRBJ2-7, with D possibly matching TRBD1 (6 bases). With 4 bases removed from V and 2 bases from J, the gap between germline ends came to 16 bases. This CDR3 contains 15 residues. Germline V gene sequence: CDR1 SGHRS, CDR2 YFSETQ. The CDR3 DNA sequence: TGCGCCAGCAGCCCGGTCAGGGGATCAACCTACGAGCAGTACTTC. Protein: CASSPVRGSTYEQYF.

The chain combines TRBV29-1 with TRBJ1-1; 9 nucleotides match TRBD1. Germline trimming cut 6 bases from V and 5 bases from J; bases unmatched to any gene: 4. This CDR3 comprises 12 residues. Germline V gene sequence: CDR1 SQVTM, CDR2 ANQGSEA. The CDR3 region is CSVGTGQTEAFF. In DNA form, the CDR3 reads TGCAGCGTCGGGACAGGGCAAACTGAAGCTTTCTTT.

The chain uses TRBV19 and TRBJ2-3; tentatively, D is TRBD2 (6 bases). V was cut by 6 bases and J by 1 base, with 14 bases left in between. CDR1 LNHDA and CDR2 SQIVND come from the germline V gene (reference sequence). The CDR3 length is 15 residues. The DNA for the CDR3 is TGTGCCAGTAGGCCAACTAGCTCGGGCACAGATACGCAGTATTTT. Translating it yields CASRPTSSGTDTQYF.

The CDR3 reads CASSYPHGGGATYEQYF. In DNA form, the CDR3 reads TGTGCCAGCAGTTACCCCCATGGCGGGGGGGCCACCTACGAGCAGTACTTC. The chain combines TRBV6-2 or TRBV6-3 with TRBJ2-7; 9 bases are a match to TRBD2. The CDR3 contains 17 residues. V dropped 2 bases and J dropped 2; count of bases not matched to a gene: 10. Germline-derived CDR1 and CDR2 are MNHEY and SVGEGT.

This clone was detected once. The rearrangement joins TRBV30 to TRBJ1-3, with 7 bases fitting TRBD1. Germline lookup yields CDR1 GTSNPN and CDR2 SVGIG (reference sequence). The CDR3 covers 15 residues. J gave up 0 bases and V 5 bases, and 7 bases lay outside the gene matches. The CDR3: CAWGRGQISGNTIYF. CDR3 coding DNA: TGTGCCTGGGGAAGGGGGCAGATCTCTGGAAACACCATATATTTT.

This clone occurred a few times. CDR3 sequence: CAISLAGGSTDTQYF. CDR3 nucleotides: TGTGCCATCAGCTTAGCGGGGGGGAGCACAGATACGCAGTATTTT. V is TRBV10-3 and J is TRBJ2-3, with 11 bases lining up with TRBD2. Germline V CDR1 and CDR2: ENHRY, SYGVKD. The CDR3 runs to 15 residues. With 6 bases clipped from V and 0 bases from J, the junction kept 2 bases outside the gene matches.

The chain joins TRBV28 to TRBJ1-2, with 8 bases matching TRBD1. V gave up 7 bases and J gave up 6 bases; unmatched junction bases: 7. The CDR3 is 13 amino acids. Germline CDR1 MDHEN, CDR2 SYDVKM. CDR3 protein: CASMGRGRDGYTF. The CDR3 nucleotides read TGTGCCAGCATGGGCAGGGGGCGGGATGGCTACACCTTC.

This clone occurred a few times. This chain connects TRBV7-2 to TRBJ2-2, with 7 bases fitting TRBD2. The CDR3 totals 17 residues. V lost 5 bases to trimming and J lost 4 bases; unmatched junction nucleotides: 13. The V gene's germline CDR1 is SGHTA and CDR2 FQGNSA. CDR3 coding DNA: TGTGCCAGCAGCCCCCATAGGATAGCGGGCGGCACCGGGGAGCTGTTTTTT. Its translation is CASSPHRIAGGTGELFF.

This clone was detected once. CDR3 sequence reads: CASSDSKAGTYEQYF. CDR3 in DNA: TGTGCCAGCAGTGACTCGAAAGCAGGGACCTACGAGCAGTACTTC. The V and J genes are TRBV6-4 and TRBJ2-7; maybe TRBD1 (5 bases). Germline CDR1 and CDR2: MRHNA and SNTAGT. This CDR3 has 15 residues. V was clipped by 0 bases and J by 2 bases, with 11 bases between them.

The V and J genes are TRBV5-5 and TRBJ1-5; 7 nucleotides align to TRBD1. From germline, CDR1 is SGHKS and CDR2 YYEKEE (reference sequence). V lost 1 base to trimming and J lost 7 bases; unmatched junction nucleotides: 5. The CDR3 totals 14 residues. CDR3 amino acids: CASSLTGDGQPQHF. In DNA form, the CDR3 reads TGTGCCAGCAGCTTGACAGGGGATGGACAGCCCCAGCATTTT. Supplemented by reference TRBV5-5 and TRBJ1-5, the full variable domain reads DAGVTQSPTHLIKTRGQQVTLRCSPISGHKSVSWYQQVLGQGPQFIFQYYEKEERGRGNFPDRFSARQFPNYSSELNVNALLLGDSALYLCASSLTGDGQPQHFGDGTRLSIL.

This chain links TRBV27 with TRBJ1-1; 9 nucleotides line up with TRBD1. This CDR3 region has 13 residues. Germline CDR1 and CDR2: MNHEY and SMNVEV (reference sequence). J gave up 7 bases and V 4 bases, and 4 bases lay outside the gene matches. The CDR3 is CASSSRGQGEAFF. The CDR3 DNA reads TGTGCCAGCAGTTCAAGGGGACAGGGTGAAGCTTTCTTT.

The chain employs TRBV6-2 or TRBV6-3 and TRBJ1-1; D is possibly TRBD1 (6 bases). Trimming cost V 0 bases and J 5 bases, with 16 bases left between them. This CDR3 spans 16 amino acids. The germline V gene encodes CDR1 MNHEY and CDR2 SVGEGT. DNA for the CDR3: TGTGCCAGCAGTTACTCTCTTGAAAAGGGGGAGACTGAAGCTTTCTTT. Residues: CASSYSLEKGETEAFF.

J is TRBJ2-3 and V is TRBV15; TRBD2 might be the D (5 bases). This CDR3 has 15 amino acids. Trimming took off 1 base at V and 9 bases at J, with 17 bases between the two ends. The germline CDR1 and CDR2 sequences are LNHNV and YYDKDF (reference sequence). The CDR3, as DNA: TGTGCCACCAGCAGAGCTCCAACCCCCGGGGTGACGCAGTATTTT. Amino acids: CATSRAPTPGVTQYF. Full variable domain (outside the CDR3, taken from reference TRBV15 and TRBJ2-3): DAMVIQNPRYQVTQFGKPVTLSCSQTLNHNVMYWYQQKSSQAPKLLFHYYDKDFNNEADTPDNFQSRRPNTSFCFLDIRSPGLGDTAMYLCATSRAPTPGVTQYFGPGTRLTVL.

The chain couples TRBV5-1 to TRBJ2-2; no clear D gene. Trimming stripped 0 bases from V and 0 bases from J, with 12 bases between. The CDR3 extends over 17 amino acids. Germline V gives CDR1 SGHRS, CDR2 YFSETQ. The CDR3 sequence is CASSLGLGTTNTGELFF. DNA of the CDR3: TGCGCCAGCAGCTTGGGCCTAGGCACTACGAACACCGGGGAGCTGTTTTTT. Complete variable domain (other parts from reference TRBV5-1 and TRBJ2-2): KAGVTQTPRYLIKTRGQQVTLSCSPISGHRSVSWYQQTPGQGLQFLFEYFSETQRNKGNFPGRFSGRQFSNSRSEMNVSTLELGDSALYLCASSLGLGTTNTGELFFGEGSRLTVL.

This clone was seen a few times. The V call is TRBV12-3 or TRBV12-4, the J call TRBJ2-4, with TRBD1 matching 8 bases. Trimming removed 6 bases from V and 7 bases from J; junction bases left unmatched: 2. This CDR3 is built from 12 residues. CDR3 DNA sequence: TGTGCCAGCAGGGACAGGGTTAACATTCAGTACTTC. Protein: CASRDRVNIQYF.

The rearrangement joins TRBV10-3 to TRBJ2-5; possibly TRBD2 for D (6 bases). Per germline, CDR1 ENHRY and CDR2 SYGVKD. The CDR3 has 16 amino acids. Trimming removed 2 bases from V and 7 bases from J, with 20 bases in between. The CDR3 sequence is CAISEGSWDSAGTQYF. In nucleotides, the CDR3 is TGTGCCATCAGTGAGGGGAGTTGGGACTCCGCTGGGACCCAGTACTTC.

The chain recombines TRBV7-2 with TRBJ2-5; TRBD2 matches at 7 bases. The CDR3 runs 16 residues. The junction had 13 bases not matched to a gene; V was cut back by 5 bases and J by 4 bases. Per the germline V gene, CDR1 is SGHTA and CDR2 is FQGNSA. CDR3 sequence: CASSLTGGNGLETQYF. The CDR3 DNA reads TGTGCCAGCAGCCTCACGGGGGGTAACGGTTTAGAGACCCAGTACTTC.

The chain carries TRBV11-2 and TRBJ2-3, with TRBD2 as a possible D gene (7 bases). Between the trimmed V and J ends, which lost 2 bases and 6 bases, there was a span of 9 bases. CDR1 is SGHAT and CDR2 is FQNNGV in the germline V gene. This CDR3 spans 13 amino acids. Here the CDR3 reads CASSLRGADTQYF. CDR3 nucleotides: TGTGCCAGCAGCTTACGGGGGGCCGATACGCAGTATTTT.